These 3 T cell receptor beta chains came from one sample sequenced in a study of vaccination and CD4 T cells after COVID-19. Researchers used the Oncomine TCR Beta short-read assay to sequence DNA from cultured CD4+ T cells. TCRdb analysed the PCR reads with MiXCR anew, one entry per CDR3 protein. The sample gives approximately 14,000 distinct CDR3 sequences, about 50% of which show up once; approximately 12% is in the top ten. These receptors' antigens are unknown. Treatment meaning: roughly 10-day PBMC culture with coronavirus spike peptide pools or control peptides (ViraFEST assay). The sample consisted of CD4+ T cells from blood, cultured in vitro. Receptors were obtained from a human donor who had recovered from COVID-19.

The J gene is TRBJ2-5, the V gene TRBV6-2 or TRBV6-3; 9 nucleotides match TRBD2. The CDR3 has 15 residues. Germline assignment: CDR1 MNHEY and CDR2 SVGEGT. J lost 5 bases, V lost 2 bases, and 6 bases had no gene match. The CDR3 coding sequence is TGTGCCAGCAGTTACGCGGGAGGGCTTTTGGAGACCCAGTACTTC. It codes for CASSYAGGLLETQYF.

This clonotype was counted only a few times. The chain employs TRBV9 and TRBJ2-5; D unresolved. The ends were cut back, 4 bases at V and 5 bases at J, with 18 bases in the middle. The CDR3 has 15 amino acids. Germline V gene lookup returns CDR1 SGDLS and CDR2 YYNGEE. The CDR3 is CASSPTYSNRETQYF. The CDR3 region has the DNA TGTGCCAGCAGCCCTACGTACTCGAACCGGGAGACCCAGTACTTC.

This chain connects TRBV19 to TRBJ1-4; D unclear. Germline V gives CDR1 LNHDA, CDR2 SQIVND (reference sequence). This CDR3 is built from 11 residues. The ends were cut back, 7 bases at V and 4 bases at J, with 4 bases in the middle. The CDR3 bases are TGTGCCAGTACCCATAATGAAAAACTGTTTTTT. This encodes CASTHNEKLFF.